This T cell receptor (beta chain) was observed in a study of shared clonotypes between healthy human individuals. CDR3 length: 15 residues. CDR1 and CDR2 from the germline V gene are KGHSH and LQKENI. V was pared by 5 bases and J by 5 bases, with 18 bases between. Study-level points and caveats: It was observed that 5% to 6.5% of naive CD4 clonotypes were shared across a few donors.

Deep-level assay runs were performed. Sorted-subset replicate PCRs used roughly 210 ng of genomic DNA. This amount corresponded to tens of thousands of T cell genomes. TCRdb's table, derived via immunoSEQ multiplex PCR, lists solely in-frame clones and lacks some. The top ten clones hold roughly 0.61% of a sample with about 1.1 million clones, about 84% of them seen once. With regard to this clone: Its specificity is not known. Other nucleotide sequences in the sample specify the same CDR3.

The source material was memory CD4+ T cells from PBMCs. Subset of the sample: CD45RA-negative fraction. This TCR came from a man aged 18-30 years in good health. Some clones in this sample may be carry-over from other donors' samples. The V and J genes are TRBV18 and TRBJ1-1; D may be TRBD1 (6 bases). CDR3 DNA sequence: TGTGCCAGCTCATTCCAGGGCAGGGGAGGAACTGAAGCTTTCTTT. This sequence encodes CASSFQGRGGTEAFF.